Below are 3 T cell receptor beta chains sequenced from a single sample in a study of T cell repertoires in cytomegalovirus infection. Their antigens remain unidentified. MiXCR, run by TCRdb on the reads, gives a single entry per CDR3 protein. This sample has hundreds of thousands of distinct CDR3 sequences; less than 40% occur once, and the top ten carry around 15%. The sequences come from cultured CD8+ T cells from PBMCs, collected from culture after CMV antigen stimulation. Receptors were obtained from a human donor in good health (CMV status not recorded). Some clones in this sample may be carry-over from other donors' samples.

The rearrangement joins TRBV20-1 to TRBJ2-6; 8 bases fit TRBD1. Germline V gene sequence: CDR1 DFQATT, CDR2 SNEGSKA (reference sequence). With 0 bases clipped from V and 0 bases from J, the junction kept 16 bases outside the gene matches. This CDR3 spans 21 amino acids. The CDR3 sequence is CSARDGDRLHQEASGANVLTF. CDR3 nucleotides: TGCAGTGCTAGAGATGGGGACAGGCTACACCAGGAAGCCTCTGGGGCCAACGTCCTGACTTTC.

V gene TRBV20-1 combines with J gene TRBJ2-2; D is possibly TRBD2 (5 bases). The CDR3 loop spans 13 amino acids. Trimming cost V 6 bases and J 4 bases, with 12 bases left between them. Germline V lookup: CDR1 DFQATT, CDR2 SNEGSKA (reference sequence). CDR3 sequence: CSASAAITGELFF. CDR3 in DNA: TGCAGTGCCTCAGCGGCTATCACCGGGGAGCTGTTTTTT.

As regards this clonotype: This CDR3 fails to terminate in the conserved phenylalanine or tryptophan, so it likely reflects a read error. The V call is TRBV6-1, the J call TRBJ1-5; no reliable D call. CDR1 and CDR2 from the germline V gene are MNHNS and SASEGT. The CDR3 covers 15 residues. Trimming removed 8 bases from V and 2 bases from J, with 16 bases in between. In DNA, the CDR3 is TGTGCCAGCCTCGACGGTGACGAGGGCAATCAGCCCCAGCATCTT. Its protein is CASLDGDEGNQPQHL.